This TCR beta chain is from a study of cytomegalovirus exposure and HLA in healthy donors. Findings and caveats of the study: Later on, an analysis found that several of the most significant clusters appeared to be linked to common viral pathogens, which included parvovirus B19. There were under 200 TCR beta chains listed as cytomegalovirus-associated. In vitro work confirmed that a few CMV-associated chains recognize CMV antigens. Excluded: some indistinguishable V segments such as TRBV6-2 and TRBV6-3.

CDR3 length: 12 amino acids. CDR1 MNHEY and CDR2 SVGAGI come from the germline V gene. V gave up 10 bases and J gave up 7 bases, with 11 bases separating them. The PCR used 60 Vbeta and 13 Jbeta primers. Assay used: immunoSEQ multiplex PCR; TCRdb lists only in-frame clones, some missing. The data show roughly 200,000 clones, approximately 82% seen once. As regards this clone: What it recognizes is unknown.

This chain connects TRBV6-5 to TRBJ1-6; D remains unclear. The specimen sequenced was PBMCs. This sequence originates from a middle-aged man in good health and CMV-seropositive. DNA of the CDR3: TGTGCCATTAAAGGCGGGAATTCACCCCTCCACTTT. It encodes CAIKGGNSPLHF.